A selection of T cell receptor beta chains follows, all from one sample in a study of metastatic and nonmetastatic thyroid tumors. TCRdb re-called clones from the PCR reads using MiXCR. The data contain around 23,000 clones, more than 25% of them singletons. Sequencing used blood. The receptors shown here come from a male donor with papillary thyroid cancer or a benign thyroid nodule (not recorded which). Some clones in this sample may be carry-over from other donors' samples. Both conserved end residues are part of each CDR3. A D gene is named only where the DNA matches it firmly. For some rows the clone size is stated as once, few or many, or as a class when expanded; others skip it.

clone_size: NA; v_call: TRBV9; cdr3_length: 15; d_call: TRBD2; j_call: TRBJ2-1; cdr3_aa: CASSLSGTSYDEQFF; cdr3_nt: TGTGCCAGCAGCCTCTCCGGGACTAGCTATGATGAGCAGTTCTTC
clone_size: NA; v_call: TRBV5-1; cdr3_length: 15; d_call: NA; j_call: TRBJ2-7; cdr3_aa: CASSLWGTGVYEQYF; cdr3_nt: TGCGCCAGCAGCTTGTGGGGGACGGGCGTCTACGAGCAGTACTTC
clone_size: NA; v_call: TRBV20-1; cdr3_length: 12; d_call: NA; j_call: TRBJ1-2; cdr3_aa: CSASQLGEGYTF; cdr3_nt: TGCAGTGCGAGCCAGTTGGGAGAAGGCTACACCTTC
clone_size: many; v_call: TRBV3-1; cdr3_length: 16; d_call: NA; j_call: TRBJ2-5; cdr3_aa: CASSQGSRNRGETQYF; cdr3_nt: TGTGCCAGCAGCCAAGGAAGCCGGAACAGAGGAGAGACCCAGTACTTC
clone_size: medium-sized; v_call: TRBV20-1; cdr3_length: 13; d_call: NA; j_call: TRBJ1-2; cdr3_aa: CSARTGGNYGYTF; cdr3_nt: TGCAGTGCTAGAACCGGAGGGAACTATGGCTACACCTTC
clone_size: NA; v_call: TRBV4-3; cdr3_length: 16; d_call: NA; j_call: TRBJ2-5; cdr3_aa: CASSQDRSGCRETQYF; cdr3_nt: TGCGCCAGCAGCCAAGATCGGTCGGGGTGTCGGGAGACCCAGTACTTC
clone_size: many; v_call: TRBV7-8; cdr3_length: 16; d_call: NA; j_call: TRBJ2-1; cdr3_aa: CASSAYSTSSYNEQFF; cdr3_nt: TGTGCCAGCAGCGCGTACTCCACCAGCTCCTACAATGAGCAGTTCTTC
clone_size: many; v_call: TRBV2; cdr3_length: 12; d_call: NA; j_call: TRBJ1-3; cdr3_aa: CASRQEENTIYF; cdr3_nt: TGTGCCAGCCGCCAGGAGGAAAACACCATATATTTT
clone_size: NA; v_call: TRBV6-2/TRBV6-3; cdr3_length: 14; d_call: NA; j_call: TRBJ2-1; cdr3_aa: CASSGDPSYNEQFF; cdr3_nt: TGTGCCAGCTCCGGAGACCCTTCCTACAATGAGCAGTTCTTC
clone_size: few; v_call: TRBV7-8; cdr3_length: 14; d_call: NA; j_call: TRBJ2-7; cdr3_aa: CASSLPGWGYEQYF; cdr3_nt: TGTGCCAGCAGCTTACCAGGCTGGGGGTACGAGCAGTACTTC
clone_size: many; v_call: TRBV7-8; cdr3_length: 17; d_call: NA; j_call: TRBJ2-5; cdr3_aa: CASSLKPGGGPEETQYF; cdr3_nt: TGTGCCAGCAGCTTAAAACCAGGGGGGGGGCCAGAAGAGACCCAGTACTTC
clone_size: NA; v_call: TRBV4-3; cdr3_length: 14; d_call: TRBD1; j_call: TRBJ1-2; cdr3_aa: CASSQEGTGRGYTF; cdr3_nt: TGCGCCAGCAGCCAAGAGGGGACAGGGAGAGGCTACACCTTC
clone_size: many; v_call: TRBV27; cdr3_length: 14; d_call: NA; j_call: TRBJ1-5; cdr3_aa: CASSPGGFYGPQHF; cdr3_nt: TGTGCCAGCAGTCCTGGGGGCTTTTACGGCCCCCAGCATTTT
clone_size: few; v_call: TRBV27; cdr3_length: 12; d_call: NA; j_call: TRBJ2-2; cdr3_aa: CASSLASVELFF; cdr3_nt: TGTGCCAGCAGTCTAGCGTCCGTGGAGCTTTTTTTT
clone_size: many; v_call: TRBV29-1; cdr3_length: 12; d_call: NA; j_call: TRBJ1-4; cdr3_aa: CSVGAGSEKLFF; cdr3_nt: TGCAGCGTTGGGGCAGGGAGTGAAAAACTGTTTTTT
clone_size: medium-sized; v_call: TRBV6-6; cdr3_length: 18; d_call: TRBD2; j_call: TRBJ2-7; cdr3_aa: CASKLAPGLAGGSLEQYF; cdr3_nt: TGTGCCAGCAAACTTGCCCCGGGACTAGCGGGAGGAAGTCTCGAGCAGTACTTC
clone_size: many; v_call: TRBV14; cdr3_length: 15; d_call: NA; j_call: TRBJ2-5; cdr3_aa: CASSPQVGVGETQYF; cdr3_nt: TGTGCCAGCAGCCCTCAGGTGGGAGTTGGAGAGACCCAGTACTTC
clone_size: many; v_call: TRBV28; cdr3_length: 15; d_call: TRBD2; j_call: TRBJ2-1; cdr3_aa: CASSLVAGVGNEQFF; cdr3_nt: TGTGCCAGCAGTTTAGTAGCGGGAGTAGGCAATGAGCAGTTCTTC
clone_size: many; v_call: TRBV5-5; cdr3_length: 15; d_call: TRBD1; j_call: TRBJ2-1; cdr3_aa: CASRPGQGSHNEQFF; cdr3_nt: TGTGCCAGCAGGCCGGGACAGGGATCCCATAATGAGCAGTTCTTC
clone_size: many; v_call: TRBV6-1; cdr3_length: 15; d_call: NA; j_call: TRBJ1-1; cdr3_aa: CASSEYEQGNTEAFF; cdr3_nt: TGTGCCAGCAGTGAGTATGAACAGGGGAACACTGAAGCTTTCTTT
clone_size: NA; v_call: TRBV20-1; cdr3_length: 12; d_call: NA; j_call: TRBJ1-1; cdr3_aa: CSANGGVTEAFF; cdr3_nt: TGCAGTGCAAACGGGGGGGTCACTGAAGCTTTCTTT
clone_size: many; v_call: TRBV9; cdr3_length: 15; d_call: NA; j_call: TRBJ2-3; cdr3_aa: CASSEGPFLTDTQYF; cdr3_nt: TGTGCCAGCAGCGAGGGTCCGTTTTTGACAGATACGCAGTATTTT
clone_size: many; v_call: TRBV12-3/TRBV12-4; cdr3_length: 13; d_call: NA; j_call: TRBJ1-1; cdr3_aa: CASSTMWNTEAFF; cdr3_nt: TGTGCCAGCAGCACTATGTGGAACACTGAAGCTTTCTTT
clone_size: few; v_call: TRBV15; cdr3_length: 17; d_call: NA; j_call: TRBJ2-1; cdr3_aa: CATSRLSDRGPFNEQFF; cdr3_nt: TGTGCCACCAGCAGACTGAGCGACAGAGGTCCCTTCAATGAGCAGTTCTTC
clone_size: NA; v_call: TRBV28; cdr3_length: 16; d_call: TRBD1; j_call: TRBJ2-2; cdr3_aa: CASSLWGTGFTGELFF; cdr3_nt: TGTGCCAGCAGTTTATGGGGGACAGGGTTCACCGGGGAGCTGTTTTTT
clone_size: many; v_call: TRBV12-3/TRBV12-4; cdr3_length: 13; d_call: NA; j_call: TRBJ1-3; cdr3_aa: CASKGFSGNTIYF; cdr3_nt: TGTGCCAGCAAAGGGTTTTCTGGAAACACCATATATTTT
clone_size: many; v_call: TRBV2; cdr3_length: 13; d_call: NA; j_call: TRBJ2-5; cdr3_aa: CASSEAQAVTQYF; cdr3_nt: TGTGCCAGCAGTGAAGCCCAGGCGGTGACCCAGTACTTC
clone_size: NA; v_call: TRBV20-1; cdr3_length: 13; d_call: NA; j_call: TRBJ2-3; cdr3_aa: CSARVRVADTQYF; cdr3_nt: TGCAGTGCTAGAGTAAGAGTCGCAGATACGCAGTATTTT
clone_size: many; v_call: TRBV28; cdr3_length: 15; d_call: NA; j_call: TRBJ2-1; cdr3_aa: CASSFARGIYNEQFF; cdr3_nt: TGTGCCAGCAGTTTCGCCAGGGGAATCTACAATGAGCAGTTCTTC
clone_size: medium-sized; v_call: TRBV20-1; cdr3_length: 13; d_call: NA; j_call: TRBJ2-7; cdr3_aa: CSASTLEGDEQYF; cdr3_nt: TGCAGTGCTTCCACCTTGGAAGGGGACGAGCAGTACTTC
clone_size: many; v_call: TRBV20-1; cdr3_length: 11; d_call: NA; j_call: TRBJ1-1; cdr3_aa: CSTQENTEAFF; cdr3_nt: TGCAGTACACAGGAGAACACTGAAGCTTTCTTT
clone_size: NA; v_call: TRBV6-1; cdr3_length: 15; d_call: NA; j_call: TRBJ1-1; cdr3_aa: CASIRDPGGETEAFF; cdr3_nt: TGTGCCAGCATCCGGGACCCCGGGGGGGAGACTGAAGCTTTCTTT
clone_size: NA; v_call: TRBV11-2; cdr3_length: 17; d_call: TRBD2; j_call: TRBJ2-1; cdr3_aa: CASSLGAGRVTYNEQFF; cdr3_nt: TGTGCCAGCAGCTTAGGGGCCGGGAGGGTTACCTACAATGAGCAGTTCTTC
clone_size: many; v_call: TRBV18; cdr3_length: 15; d_call: NA; j_call: TRBJ1-6; cdr3_aa: CASSPRQAPDSPLHF; cdr3_nt: TGTGCCAGCTCACCACGGCAGGCCCCAGATTCACCCCTCCACTTT
clone_size: NA; v_call: TRBV11-2; cdr3_length: 13; d_call: NA; j_call: TRBJ1-1; cdr3_aa: CASSRGRWSEAFF; cdr3_nt: TGTGCCAGCAGCCGGGGGCGTTGGTCTGAAGCTTTCTTT
clone_size: many; v_call: TRBV3-1; cdr3_length: 12; d_call: NA; j_call: TRBJ2-7; cdr3_aa: CASSRANYEQYF; cdr3_nt: TGTGCCAGCAGCCGTGCCAACTACGAGCAGTACTTC
clone_size: NA; v_call: TRBV7-2; cdr3_length: 13; d_call: NA; j_call: TRBJ2-2; cdr3_aa: CASSYYNTGELFF; cdr3_nt: TGTGCCAGCAGCTACTATAACACCGGGGAGCTGTTTTTT
clone_size: few; v_call: TRBV5-1; cdr3_length: 14; d_call: NA; j_call: TRBJ2-7; cdr3_aa: CASSLGTNSYEQYF; cdr3_nt: TGCGCCAGCAGCCTAGGGACCAACTCCTACGAGCAGTACTTC
clone_size: many; v_call: TRBV5-4; cdr3_length: 15; d_call: NA; j_call: TRBJ2-2; cdr3_aa: CASSNRDTNTGELFF; cdr3_nt: TGTGCCAGCAGCAACCGGGACACCAACACCGGGGAGCTGTTTTTT
clone_size: few; v_call: TRBV6-6; cdr3_length: 13; d_call: NA; j_call: TRBJ1-6; cdr3_aa: CASSYSGDSPLHF; cdr3_nt: TGTGCCAGCAGTTACTCGGGCGATTCACCCCTCCACTTT
clone_size: many; v_call: TRBV6-2/TRBV6-3; cdr3_length: 14; d_call: TRBD2; j_call: TRBJ2-2; cdr3_aa: CATARSGRVGELFF; cdr3_nt: TGTGCCACAGCAAGGAGCGGGAGGGTCGGGGAGCTGTTTTTT
clone_size: NA; v_call: TRBV4-1; cdr3_length: 17; d_call: NA; j_call: TRBJ2-5; cdr3_aa: CASSQPAPGAAQETQYF; cdr3_nt: TGCGCCAGCAGCCAACCCGCTCCTGGGGCGGCTCAAGAGACCCAGTACTTC
clone_size: NA; v_call: TRBV6-2/TRBV6-3; cdr3_length: 14; d_call: NA; j_call: TRBJ2-6; cdr3_aa: CASSDSSGDNVLTF; cdr3_nt: TGTGCCAGCAGCGACAGCTCTGGGGACAACGTCCTGACTTTC
clone_size: NA; v_call: TRBV28; cdr3_length: 15; d_call: TRBD2; j_call: TRBJ2-5; cdr3_aa: CASSLPLGGGETQYF; cdr3_nt: TGTGCCAGCAGTTTACCGCTCGGCGGGGGAGAGACCCAGTACTTC
clone_size: few; v_call: TRBV6-1; cdr3_length: 15; d_call: NA; j_call: TRBJ2-5; cdr3_aa: CASRTKGRTQETQYF; cdr3_nt: TGTGCCAGCAGGACCAAGGGACGGACCCAAGAGACACAGTACTTC
clone_size: NA; v_call: TRBV10-3; cdr3_length: 14; d_call: NA; j_call: TRBJ2-2; cdr3_aa: CAITVTVSTGELFF; cdr3_nt: TGTGCCATCACCGTGACAGTAAGCACCGGGGAGCTGTTTTTT
clone_size: NA; v_call: TRBV7-2; cdr3_length: 15; d_call: TRBD1; j_call: TRBJ1-1; cdr3_aa: CASSLSGQLITEAFF; cdr3_nt: TGTGCCAGCAGCTTATCGGGACAGTTGATCACTGAAGCTTTCTTT
clone_size: many; v_call: TRBV9; cdr3_length: 15; d_call: NA; j_call: TRBJ2-5; cdr3_aa: CASSAPGALEETQYF; cdr3_nt: TGTGCCAGCAGCGCCCCAGGGGCCCTAGAAGAGACCCAGTACTTC
clone_size: NA; v_call: TRBV4-2; cdr3_length: 16; d_call: NA; j_call: TRBJ2-7; cdr3_aa: CASSQAPGTQVGKQYF; cdr3_nt: TGTGCCAGCAGCCAAGCTCCCGGGACGCAGGTGGGGAAGCAGTACTTC
clone_size: NA; v_call: TRBV4-1; cdr3_length: 14; d_call: NA; j_call: TRBJ1-5; cdr3_aa: CASSPGYSNQPQHF; cdr3_nt: TGCGCCAGCAGCCCAGGGTATTCAAATCAGCCCCAGCATTTT
clone_size: NA; v_call: TRBV5-1; cdr3_length: 13; d_call: NA; j_call: TRBJ1-3; cdr3_aa: CASSLDFRNTIYF; cdr3_nt: TGCGCCAGCAGCTTGGACTTCCGAAACACCATATATTTT
clone_size: NA; v_call: TRBV7-8; cdr3_length: 15; d_call: TRBD2; j_call: TRBJ2-1; cdr3_aa: CASSKTSGSYNEQFF; cdr3_nt: TGTGCCAGCAGCAAGACTAGCGGGTCCTACAATGAGCAGTTCTTC
clone_size: many; v_call: TRBV20-1; cdr3_length: 12; d_call: NA; j_call: TRBJ1-6; cdr3_aa: CSGGGPISPLHF; cdr3_nt: TGCAGTGGCGGGGGCCCGATTTCACCCCTCCACTTT
clone_size: many; v_call: TRBV12-3/TRBV12-4; cdr3_length: 12; d_call: TRBD1; j_call: TRBJ1-1; cdr3_aa: CASNLDRGEAFF; cdr3_nt: TGTGCCAGCAACCTGGACAGGGGGGAAGCTTTCTTT
clone_size: many; v_call: TRBV27; cdr3_length: 15; d_call: TRBD2; j_call: TRBJ2-1; cdr3_aa: CASVRTSGGYNEQFF; cdr3_nt: TGTGCCAGCGTAAGGACTAGCGGGGGATACAATGAGCAGTTCTTC
clone_size: NA; v_call: TRBV20-1; cdr3_length: 14; d_call: TRBD2; j_call: TRBJ2-1; cdr3_aa: CCAWWTSGSGEQFF; cdr3_nt: TGCTGTGCTTGGTGGACTAGCGGGAGTGGTGAGCAGTTCTTC
clone_size: few; v_call: TRBV6-1; cdr3_length: 16; d_call: TRBD2; j_call: TRBJ2-7; cdr3_aa: CASSLLVGRASVEQYF; cdr3_nt: TGTGCCAGCAGTCTCCTTGTCGGGAGGGCCTCGGTCGAGCAGTACTTC
clone_size: NA; v_call: TRBV20-1; cdr3_length: 16; d_call: TRBD2; j_call: TRBJ2-1; cdr3_aa: CSARVLLAGLANEQFF; cdr3_nt: TGCAGTGCTAGAGTGTTACTAGCGGGGCTAGCCAATGAGCAGTTCTTC
clone_size: medium-sized; v_call: TRBV5-1; cdr3_length: 16; d_call: NA; j_call: TRBJ1-1; cdr3_aa: CASSLSGTEGYAEAFF; cdr3_nt: TGCGCCAGCAGCTTGTCGGGGACTGAAGGTTACGCTGAAGCTTTCTTT
clone_size: once; v_call: TRBV5-1; cdr3_length: 14; d_call: NA; j_call: TRBJ1-6; cdr3_aa: CASSFGTINSPLHF; cdr3_nt: TGCGCCAGCAGCTTTGGGACAATTAATTCACCCCTCCACTTT